These 31 T cell receptor beta chains originate from one sample sequenced in a study of blood T cell repertoires in COVID-19. Assay used: immunoSEQ multiplex PCR; TCRdb lists only in-frame clones, some missing. The top ten clones hold 44% of a sample with about 150,000 clones, 75% to 90% of them seen once. Specimen: peripheral blood. All receptors come from a human donor in a cohort sampled during active COVID-19.

This clone was detected a few times. This chain uses TRBV11-3 with TRBJ2-5; D gene ambiguous. V lost 5 bases, J lost 1 base, and 8 bases lay in between. Germline CDR1 reads SGHNT; CDR2 reads YENEEA. There are 13 residues in the CDR3. Here the CDR3 DNA reads TGTGCCAGCAGCCCTAACTCCCAAGAGACCCAGTACTTC. This gives the protein CASSPNSQETQYF.

In its sample, this clone was seen once. This chain joins TRBV15 and TRBJ2-3; 12 bases match TRBD2. The J segment lost 2 bases and the V segment lost 5 bases, leaving 5 bases of the junction unmatched. From germline, CDR1 is LNHNV and CDR2 YYDKDF (reference sequence). This CDR3 is 16 amino acids long. The CDR3 coding sequence is TGTGCCACCAGCCTAGGACTAGCGGGGAACACAGATACGCAGTATTTT. It translates to CATSLGLAGNTDTQYF.

The chain employs TRBV27 and TRBJ2-1; 7 bases are shared with TRBD1. V was clipped by 3 bases and J by 8 bases; unmatched bases: 1. The length of the CDR3 is 12 residues. Germline values: CDR1 MNHEY, CDR2 SMNVEV (reference sequence). CDR3 amino acids: CASSLQGDEQFF. In DNA, the CDR3 is TGTGCCAGCAGTTTGCAGGGGGATGAGCAGTTCTTC.

The gene calls are TRBV3-1 (or the pseudogene TRBV3-2) and TRBJ1-4; D ambiguous. The CDR3 has 15 residues. Deletions cut 2 bases from V and 7 bases from J, with 14 bases between. CDR1 is LGHDT and CDR2 is YNNKEL in the germline V gene (reference sequence). The CDR3, as DNA: TGTGCCAGCAGCCAACGAGGGCCTGAAGGTGAAAAACTGTTTTTT. Its translation: CASSQRGPEGEKLFF.

This sequence joins TRBV27 and TRBJ2-2; 14 positions match TRBD2. With 5 bases clipped from V and 4 bases from J, the junction kept 3 bases outside the gene matches. The CDR3 is 16 residues long. Germline CDR1 reads MNHEY; CDR2 reads SMNVEV (reference sequence). The CDR3 DNA reads TGTGCCAGCAGTACGGGACTAGCGGGAGTCACCGGGGAGCTGTTTTTT. It is translated as CASSTGLAGVTGELFF.

The chain carries TRBV9 and TRBJ2-2, with D possibly matching TRBD1 (7 bases). The germline gives CDR1 SGDLS, CDR2 YYNGEE. V lost 4 bases, J lost 5 bases, and 15 bases lay in between. This CDR3 has 15 residues. CDR3: CASSPATGRTGELFF. In DNA, the CDR3 is TGTGCCAGCAGCCCCGCGACAGGGAGGACCGGGGAGCTGTTTTTT.

CDR3 coding DNA: TGTGCCAGCAGGGACACTTATCAGCCCCAGCATTTT. Its translation: CASRDTYQPQHF. This chain uses TRBV6-5 with TRBJ1-5; TRBD1 might be the D (5 bases). V was pared by 6 bases and J by 5 bases, with 8 bases between. CDR3 length: 12 amino acids. CDR1 and CDR2 (germline): MNHEY, SVGAGI.

This clone was recorded once. The chain combines TRBV6-5 with TRBJ1-1; D unclear. V shed 0 bases and J shed 0 bases, with 11 bases lying between them. Germline V gene sequence: CDR1 MNHEY, CDR2 SVGAGI. The CDR3 length is 16 residues. CDR3 nucleotides: TGTGCCAGCAGTTACTCCGCTACTACACTGAACACTGAAGCTTTCTTT. Translating it yields CASSYSATTLNTEAFF.

The rearrangement uses TRBV18 and TRBJ2-7; D unclear. CDR1 is KGHSH and CDR2 is LQKENI in the germline V gene. The CDR3 extends over 11 amino acids. V was trimmed by 5 bases and J by 4 bases, leaving 6 bases between them. The CDR3 reads CASSTGYEQYF. The CDR3 DNA reads as TGTGCCAGCTCAACTGGTTACGAGCAGTACTTC.

The chain uses TRBV3-1 (or the pseudogene TRBV3-2) and TRBJ1-3; the D is unclear. CDR1 and CDR2 from the germline V gene are LGHDT and YNNKEL (reference sequence). The CDR3 is 15 residues long. V shed 0 bases and J shed 3 bases, with 9 bases lying between them. The CDR3 spells CASSQEAINGNTIYF. CDR3 in DNA: TGTGCCAGCAGCCAAGAAGCCATAAATGGAAACACCATATATTTT.

The CDR3 is CSASGQGSNYGYTF. The CDR3 nucleotides read TGCAGTGCTAGTGGCCAGGGTTCGAACTATGGCTACACCTTC. This rearrangement joins TRBV20-1 to TRBJ1-2; a possible D gene is TRBD1 (5 bases). Per the germline V gene, CDR1 is DFQATT and CDR2 is SNEGSKA (reference sequence). V lost 3 bases, J lost 2 bases, and 13 bases lay in between. The CDR3 totals 14 residues.

J is TRBJ2-3 and V is TRBV7-3, with a possible D match to TRBD1 (5 bases). V dropped 3 bases and J dropped 0 bases, with 10 bases sitting between them. Per the germline V gene, CDR1 is SGHTA and CDR2 is FQGTGA. The CDR3 runs 15 residues. The CDR3 sequence is CASSFSGASTDTQYF. CDR3 DNA sequence: TGTGCCAGCAGCTTTAGTGGGGCTAGCACAGATACGCAGTATTTT.

There are a few counts of this clone. The rearrangement links TRBV6-2 or TRBV6-3 to TRBJ2-1, with D possibly being TRBD2 (5 bases). CDR1 is MNHEY, CDR2 SVGEGT, per germline. Trimming shortened V by 0 bases and J by 10 bases, and 7 bases separated the two germline ends. CDR3 length equals 12 residues. CDR3 bases: TGTGCCAGCAGTTACTCGGGCGGGGAGCAGTTCTTC. Protein: CASSYSGGEQFF.

This chain connects TRBV29-1 to TRBJ2-7; TRBD1 agrees at 9 bases. Per germline, CDR1 SQVTM and CDR2 ANQGSEA. V was pared by 8 bases and J by 5 bases, with 10 bases of the junction left unmatched. The CDR3 sequence is 13 residues long. The DNA of the CDR3 is TGCAGCTCCTCTGGGACAGGGAGCGACGAGCAGTACTTC. It yields the protein CSSSGTGSDEQYF.

Of note for this clone: Other DNA sequences in the same sample also yield this CDR3. V gene TRBV10-3 combines with J gene TRBJ1-6; 10 bases map to TRBD1. The CDR3 totals 13 residues. The V gene's germline CDR1 is ENHRY and CDR2 SYGVKD. V lost 6 bases to trimming and J lost 8 bases; unmatched junction nucleotides: 1. CDR3 nucleotide sequence: TGTGCCATCAGGGGGACAGGGGATTCACCCCTCCACTTT. Residues: CAIRGTGDSPLHF.

The genes are TRBV5-4 and TRBJ2-3; 14 bases are a match to TRBD2. After removal of 2 bases from V and 6 bases from J, the junction contained 8 bases not matched to a gene. CDR3 length: 17 amino acids. Looked up from germline, CDR1 is SGHNT and CDR2 is YYREEE (reference sequence). The CDR3 sequence is CASSFGLAGGLGDTQYF. CDR3 in DNA: TGTGCCAGCAGCTTCGGACTAGCGGGAGGCCTGGGGGATACGCAGTATTTT.

The chain carries TRBV11-3 and TRBJ2-1; unclear D gene. There are 15 residues in the CDR3. V shed 3 bases and J shed 0 bases, with 9 bases lying between them. The germline CDR1 and CDR2 sequences are SGHNT and YENEEA. The CDR3 reads CASSFRHSSYNEQFF. In DNA form, the CDR3 reads TGTGCCAGCAGCTTCAGACATAGCTCCTACAATGAGCAGTTCTTC.

In its sample, this clone was seen once. The chain links TRBV28 to TRBJ1-2, with a possible D match to TRBD1 (5 bases). V gave up 2 bases and J gave up 8 bases, with 12 bases separating them. The CDR3 is 13 amino acids. Germline V CDR1 and CDR2: MDHEN, SYDVKM. The CDR3 spells CASSLRQLWGYTF. The CDR3 bases are TGTGCCAGCAGTTTACGACAGCTATGGGGCTACACCTTC.

This sequence joins TRBV19 and TRBJ2-5, with TRBD1 matching over 8 bases. The germline CDR1 and CDR2 sequences are LNHDA and SQIVND (reference sequence). The V and J ends lost 1 base and 6 bases, in that order; junction bases with no gene match: 4. This CDR3 comprises 14 residues. In nucleotides, the CDR3 is TGTGCCAGTAGTATAGTTACAGGGGGGAAGACCCAGTACTTC. This gives the protein CASSIVTGGKTQYF.

A few counts support this clone. The gene calls are TRBV19 and TRBJ1-2; D is ambiguous. V was clipped by 3 bases and J by 7 bases, with 9 bases between them. In germline, CDR1 is LNHDA, CDR2 SQIVND (reference sequence). This CDR3 region has 12 residues. The CDR3 sequence: CASSMSTGGYTF. The CDR3 region has the DNA TGTGCCAGTAGTATGAGCACGGGTGGCTACACCTTC. The full variable domain, its missing parts supplied by reference TRBV19 and TRBJ1-2, is DGGITQSPKYLFRKEGQNVTLSCEQNLNHDAMYWYRQDPGQGLRLIYYSQIVNDFQKGDIAEGYSVSREKKESFPLTVTSAQKNPTAFYLCASSMSTGGYTFGSGTRLTVV.

This chain uses TRBV6-2 or TRBV6-3 with TRBJ1-1; 8 bases fit TRBD1. The germline V gene has CDR1 MNHEY and CDR2 SVGEGT. CDR3 length: 14 amino acids. V was pared by 6 bases and J by 4 bases, with 7 bases of the junction left unmatched. The CDR3 is CASSSDRGVTEAFF. The CDR3 DNA reads as TGTGCCAGCAGCAGTGACAGGGGCGTCACTGAAGCTTTCTTT.

This clone was picked up one time. This chain links TRBV11-2 with TRBJ1-1, with 9 bases identical to TRBD1. The CDR3 covers 13 residues. In germline, CDR1 is SGHAT, CDR2 FQNNGV. The J segment lost 10 bases and the V segment lost 4 bases, leaving 7 bases of the junction unmatched. In DNA form, the CDR3 reads TGTGCCAGCAGCTCGGGACAGGGAATAGGAGCTTTCTTT. It yields the protein CASSSGQGIGAFF.

This chain links TRBV7-2 with TRBJ2-5, with D unclear. The germline V gene has CDR1 SGHTA and CDR2 FQGNSA. Between the trimmed V and J ends, which lost 1 base and 6 bases, there was a span of 9 bases. CDR3 size: 13 residues. The DNA of the CDR3 is TGTGCCAGCAGCTTAGACTTGTCGCAGACCCAGTACTTC. This sequence encodes CASSLDLSQTQYF.

V gene TRBV11-2 combines with J gene TRBJ2-1; 7 positions agree with TRBD2. From germline, CDR1 is SGHAT and CDR2 FQNNGV. The CDR3 runs to 15 residues. The ends lost 5 bases at V and 7 bases at J; junction bases unmatched: 11. In DNA, the CDR3 is TGTGCCAGCAGCGAAGCGGGACTCTACGAGAATGAGCAGTTCTTC. Translated: CASSEAGLYENEQFF.

This rearrangement joins TRBV11-3 to TRBJ1-1, with D possibly matching TRBD1 (5 bases). Looked up from germline, CDR1 is SGHNT and CDR2 is YENEEA. Trimming removed 4 bases at V and 9 bases at J, with 18 bases between. There are 14 residues in the CDR3. CDR3 coding DNA: TGTGCCAGCAGCTCGCTTAGGGGCAGGCCGCAAGCTTTCTTT. Protein sequence: CASSSLRGRPQAFF.

The rearrangement uses TRBV7-9 and TRBJ1-4; 12 bases align to TRBD1. Trimming took 7 bases from V and 3 from J; bases not matched to a gene: 6. Germline V CDR1 and CDR2: SEHNR, FQNEAQ (reference sequence). The CDR3 contains 16 residues. The CDR3 sequence is CASTRGQGAPNEKLFF. CDR3 nucleotides: TGTGCCAGCACCAGGGGACAGGGGGCACCTAATGAAAAACTGTTTTTT.

This chain joins TRBV19 and TRBJ1-3, with D hard to call. CDR3 length: 13 amino acids. Looked up from germline, CDR1 is LNHDA and CDR2 is SQIVND (reference sequence). Between the trimmed V and J ends, which lost 10 bases and 2 bases, there was a span of 12 bases. CDR3 sequence reads: CATRLTTGNTIYF. CDR3 nucleotides: TGTGCCACTAGGCTGACAACTGGAAACACCATATATTTT.

This clone was seen only a few times. The chain has TRBV7-9 and TRBJ2-3, with a tentative D call TRBD2 (5 bases). This CDR3 is 13 amino acids long. V was cut by 5 bases and J by 3 bases, with 9 bases left in between. Germline values: CDR1 SEHNR, CDR2 FQNEAQ (reference sequence). CDR3 region: CASSSLATDTQYF. In DNA form, the CDR3 reads TGTGCCAGCAGCAGTCTAGCAACAGATACGCAGTATTTT.

The V gene is TRBV28, the J gene TRBJ2-4; D perhaps matches TRBD1 (8 bases). CDR3 size: 14 residues. Germline V gene lookup returns CDR1 MDHEN and CDR2 SYDVKM. Trimming removed 2 bases at V and 10 bases at J, with 15 bases between. As DNA, the CDR3 is TGTGCCAGCAGTTTAAACGTACAGGGGGGGATTCAGTACTTC. Residues: CASSLNVQGGIQYF.

The genes are TRBV2 and TRBJ1-6; TRBD1 matches 7 bases. Germline CDR1 SNHLY, CDR2 FYNNEI. Losses at the gene ends were 6 bases for V and 10 bases for J; bases not matched to a gene: 12. This CDR3 contains 15 residues. The CDR3 bases are TGTGCCAGCAGCGGGGACAGAACTTTTCGATCACCCCTCCACTTT. This gives the protein CASSGDRTFRSPLHF.

The CDR3 nucleotides are TGTGCCAGCAGCTTAGGTTCGGGTAAAGAGACCCAGTACTTC. Encoded protein: CASSLGSGKETQYF. The genes are TRBV7-9 and TRBJ2-5; D ambiguous. The CDR3 spans 14 residues. The V end was cut by 1 base, the J end by 3 bases, with 9 bases between. Germline V gene data show CDR1 as SEHNR and CDR2 as FQNEAQ (reference sequence). The whole variable domain, remainder taken from reference TRBV7-9 and TRBJ2-5, is DTGVSQNPRHKITKRGQNVTFRCDPISEHNRLYWYRQTLGQGPEFLTYFQNEAQLEKSRLLSDRFSAERPKGSFSTLEIQRTEQGDSAMYLCASSLGSGKETQYFGPGTRLLVL.